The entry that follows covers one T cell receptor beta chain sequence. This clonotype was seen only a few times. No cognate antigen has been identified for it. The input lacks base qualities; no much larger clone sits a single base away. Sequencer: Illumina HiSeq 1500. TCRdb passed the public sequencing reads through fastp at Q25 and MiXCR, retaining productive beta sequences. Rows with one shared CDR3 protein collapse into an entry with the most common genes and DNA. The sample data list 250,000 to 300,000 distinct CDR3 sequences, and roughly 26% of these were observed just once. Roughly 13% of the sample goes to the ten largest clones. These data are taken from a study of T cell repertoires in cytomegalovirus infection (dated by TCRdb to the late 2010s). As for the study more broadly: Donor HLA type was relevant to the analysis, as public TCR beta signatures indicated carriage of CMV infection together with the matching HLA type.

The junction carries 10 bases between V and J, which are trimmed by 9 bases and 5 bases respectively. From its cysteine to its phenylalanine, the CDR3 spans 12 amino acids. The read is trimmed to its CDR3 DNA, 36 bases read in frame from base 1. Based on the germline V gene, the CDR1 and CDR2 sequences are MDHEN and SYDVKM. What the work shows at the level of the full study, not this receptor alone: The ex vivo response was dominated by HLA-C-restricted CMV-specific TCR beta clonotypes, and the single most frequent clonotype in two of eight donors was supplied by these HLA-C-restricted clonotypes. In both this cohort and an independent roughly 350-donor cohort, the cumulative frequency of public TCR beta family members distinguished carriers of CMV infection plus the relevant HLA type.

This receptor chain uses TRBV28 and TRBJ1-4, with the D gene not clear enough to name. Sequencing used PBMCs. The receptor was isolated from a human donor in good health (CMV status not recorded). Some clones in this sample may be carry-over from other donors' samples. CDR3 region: CASQTVNEKLFF. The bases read TGTGCCAGTCAGACGGTAAATGAAAAACTGTTTTTT. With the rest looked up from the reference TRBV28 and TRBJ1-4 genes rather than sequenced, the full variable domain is DVKVTQSSRYLVKRTGEKVFLECVQDMDHENMFWYRQDPGLGLRLIYFSYDVKMKEKGDIPEGYSVSREKKERFSLILESASTNQTSMYLCASQTVNEKLFFGSGTQLSVL.